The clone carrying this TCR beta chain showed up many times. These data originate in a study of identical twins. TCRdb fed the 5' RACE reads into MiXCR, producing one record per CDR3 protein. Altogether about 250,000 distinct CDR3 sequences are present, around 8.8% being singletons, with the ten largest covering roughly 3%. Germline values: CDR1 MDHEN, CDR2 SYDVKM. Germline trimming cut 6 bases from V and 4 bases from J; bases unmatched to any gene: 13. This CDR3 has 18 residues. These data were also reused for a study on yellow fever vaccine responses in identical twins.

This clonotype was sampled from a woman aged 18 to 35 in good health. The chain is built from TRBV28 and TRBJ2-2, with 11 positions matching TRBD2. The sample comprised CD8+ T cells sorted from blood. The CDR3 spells CASSGTSGREGVTGELFF. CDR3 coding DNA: TGTGCCAGCAGCGGGACTAGCGGTAGAGAGGGGGTCACCGGGGAGCTGTTTTTT.